This T cell receptor beta chain comes out of a study of T cell responses to AZD1222 COVID-19 vaccine. Study outcomes and limitations: Nearly half of spike-specific TCRs reportedly go after variant regions that carry no mutations. Increases in Spike-specific TCR breadth and depth were seen after two AZD1222 doses. Only a handful of AZD1222 recipients, several in all, had baseline seropositivity. Donors skewed white British and female; clonal diversity was possibly underestimated.

CDR1 is SGHDT, CDR2 YYEEEE, per germline. This CDR3 has 14 amino acids. The ends were cut back, 1 base at V and 1 base at J, with 9 bases in the middle. Measured with immunoSEQ multiplex PCR; TCRdb has only the in-frame clones, and not every one. The sample yields some 130,000 clones, 88% seen once. Worth noting for this clone: Its antigen is not identified.

The TCR originated in an adult in good health. The sequencing used peripheral blood, collected on day 0 of MenACWY control vaccination. The rearrangement uses TRBV5-6 and TRBJ2-7; D may be TRBD2 (6 bases). The CDR3 reads CASSLPGESYEQYF. The DNA of the CDR3 is TGTGCCAGCAGCTTGCCGGGAGAGTCCTACGAGCAGTACTTC.